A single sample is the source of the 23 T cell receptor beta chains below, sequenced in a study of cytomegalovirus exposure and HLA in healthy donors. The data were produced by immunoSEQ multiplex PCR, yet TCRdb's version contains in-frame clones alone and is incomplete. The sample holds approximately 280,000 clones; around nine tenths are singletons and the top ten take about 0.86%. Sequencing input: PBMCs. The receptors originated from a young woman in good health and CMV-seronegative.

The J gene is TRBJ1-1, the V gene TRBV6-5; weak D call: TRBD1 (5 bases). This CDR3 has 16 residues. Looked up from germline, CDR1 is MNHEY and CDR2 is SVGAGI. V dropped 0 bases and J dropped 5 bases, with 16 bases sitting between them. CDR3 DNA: TGTGCCAGCAGTTACTCCCCGATTCAACGGGGGACTGAAGCTTTCTTT. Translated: CASSYSPIQRGTEAFF.

CDR3 coding DNA: TGTGCCAGCAGTAACCGGGACAGGGTTGGGGAGACCCAGTACTTC. Translation gives CASSNRDRVGETQYF. The rearrangement uses TRBV27 and TRBJ2-5; TRBD1 agrees at 9 bases. Trimming at V came to 5 bases and at J to 5 bases, leaving 9 bases not matched to a gene. Germline CDR1 is MNHEY and CDR2 is SMNVEV (reference sequence). The CDR3 runs 15 residues.

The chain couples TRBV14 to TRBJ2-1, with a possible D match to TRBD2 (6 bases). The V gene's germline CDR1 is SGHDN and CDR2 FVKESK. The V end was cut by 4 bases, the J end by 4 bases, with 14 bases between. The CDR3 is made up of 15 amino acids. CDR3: CASSPGPGLYNEQFF. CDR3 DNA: TGTGCCAGCAGCCCGGGACCCGGACTATACAATGAGCAGTTCTTC.

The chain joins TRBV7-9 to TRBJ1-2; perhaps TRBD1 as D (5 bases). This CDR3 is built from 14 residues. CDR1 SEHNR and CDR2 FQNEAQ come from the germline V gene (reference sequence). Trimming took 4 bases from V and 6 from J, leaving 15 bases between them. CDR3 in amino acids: CASSSTRAKDGYTF. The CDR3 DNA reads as TGTGCCAGCAGCTCTACCAGGGCTAAGGATGGCTACACCTTC.

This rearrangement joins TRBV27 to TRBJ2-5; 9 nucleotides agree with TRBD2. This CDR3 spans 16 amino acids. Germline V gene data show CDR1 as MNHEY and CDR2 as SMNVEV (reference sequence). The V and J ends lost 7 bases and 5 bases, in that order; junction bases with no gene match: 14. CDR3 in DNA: TGTGCCAGCACCTCAAGGGGCGGGAGGGCCGGGGAGACCCAGTACTTC. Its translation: CASTSRGGRAGETQYF.

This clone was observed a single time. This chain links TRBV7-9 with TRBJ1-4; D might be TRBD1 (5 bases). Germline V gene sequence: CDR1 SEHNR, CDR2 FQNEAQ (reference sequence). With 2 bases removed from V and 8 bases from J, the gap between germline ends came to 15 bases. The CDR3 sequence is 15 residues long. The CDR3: CASSLPPGVDEKLFF. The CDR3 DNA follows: TGTGCCAGCAGCTTACCGCCGGGGGTTGACGAAAAACTGTTTTTT.

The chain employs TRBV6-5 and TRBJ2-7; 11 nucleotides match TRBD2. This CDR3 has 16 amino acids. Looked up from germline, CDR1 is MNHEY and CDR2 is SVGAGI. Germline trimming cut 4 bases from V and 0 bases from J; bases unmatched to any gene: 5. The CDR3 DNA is TGTGCCAGCAGTTTTACTAGCGGGAGAATCTCCTACGAGCAGTACTTC. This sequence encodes CASSFTSGRISYEQYF.

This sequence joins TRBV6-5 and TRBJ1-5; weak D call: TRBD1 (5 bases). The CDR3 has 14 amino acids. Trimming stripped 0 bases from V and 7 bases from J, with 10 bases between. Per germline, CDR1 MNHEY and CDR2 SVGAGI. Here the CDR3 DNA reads TGTGCCAGCAGTTACTCCAGGGTAGTGCAGCCCCAGCATTTT. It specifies CASSYSRVVQPQHF.

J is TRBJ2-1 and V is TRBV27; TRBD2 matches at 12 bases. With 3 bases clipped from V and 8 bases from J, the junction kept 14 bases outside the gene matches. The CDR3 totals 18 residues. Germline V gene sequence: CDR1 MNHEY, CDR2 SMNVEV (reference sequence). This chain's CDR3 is CASSFLTPGLAGYHEQFF. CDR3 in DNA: TGTGCCAGCAGTTTCTTAACACCGGGACTAGCGGGTTACCATGAGCAGTTCTTC.

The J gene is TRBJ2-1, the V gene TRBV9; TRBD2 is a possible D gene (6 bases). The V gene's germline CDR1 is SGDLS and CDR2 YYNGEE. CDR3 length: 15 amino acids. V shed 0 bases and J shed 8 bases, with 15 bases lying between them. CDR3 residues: CASSVGTSPLYEQFF. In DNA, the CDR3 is TGTGCCAGCAGCGTAGGAACTAGCCCACTCTATGAGCAGTTCTTC.

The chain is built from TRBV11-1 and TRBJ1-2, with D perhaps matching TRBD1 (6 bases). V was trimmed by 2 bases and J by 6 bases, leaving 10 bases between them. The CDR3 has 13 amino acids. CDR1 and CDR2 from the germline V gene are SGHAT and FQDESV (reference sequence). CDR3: CASSLTGTDGYTF. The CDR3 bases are TGTGCCAGCAGCTTAACAGGGACGGATGGCTACACCTTC. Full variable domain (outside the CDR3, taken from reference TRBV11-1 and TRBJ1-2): EAEVAQSPRYKITEKSQAVAFWCDPISGHATLYWYRQILGQGPELLVQFQDESVVDDSQLPKDRFSAERLKGVDSTLKIQPAELGDSAMYLCASSLTGTDGYTFGSGTRLTVV.

The CDR3 reads CASSLGTSASPSYNEQFF. The CDR3, as DNA: TGTGCCAGCAGTTTGGGGACTAGCGCCAGCCCTTCCTACAATGAGCAGTTCTTC. The chain carries TRBV27 and TRBJ2-1, with 10 nucleotides matching TRBD2. V shed 3 bases and J 1 base; nucleotides not matched to a gene: 9. The CDR3 covers 18 residues. The germline CDR1 and CDR2 sequences are MNHEY and SMNVEV (reference sequence).

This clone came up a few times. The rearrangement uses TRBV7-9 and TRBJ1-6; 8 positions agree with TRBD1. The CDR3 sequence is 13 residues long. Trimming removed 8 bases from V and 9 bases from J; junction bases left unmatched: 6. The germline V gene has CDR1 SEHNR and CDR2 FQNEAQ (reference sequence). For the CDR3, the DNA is TGTGCCAGCCGACAGGGGTTCATTTCACCCCTCCACTTT. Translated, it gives CASRQGFISPLHF.

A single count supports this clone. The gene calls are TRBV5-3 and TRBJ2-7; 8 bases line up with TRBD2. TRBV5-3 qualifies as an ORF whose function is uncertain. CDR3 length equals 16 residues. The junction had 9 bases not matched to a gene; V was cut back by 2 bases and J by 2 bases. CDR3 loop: CARSFGSGIETYEQYF. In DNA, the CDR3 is TGTGCCAGAAGCTTCGGTAGCGGGATCGAAACCTACGAGCAGTACTTC.

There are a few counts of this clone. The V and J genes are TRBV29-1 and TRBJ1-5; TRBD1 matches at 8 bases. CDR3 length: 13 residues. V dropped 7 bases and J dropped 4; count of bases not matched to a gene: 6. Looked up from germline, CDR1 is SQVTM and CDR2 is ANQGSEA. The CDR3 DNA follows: TGCAGCGCTGGGGACAGGACGAATCAGCCCCAGCATTTT. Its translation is CSAGDRTNQPQHF.

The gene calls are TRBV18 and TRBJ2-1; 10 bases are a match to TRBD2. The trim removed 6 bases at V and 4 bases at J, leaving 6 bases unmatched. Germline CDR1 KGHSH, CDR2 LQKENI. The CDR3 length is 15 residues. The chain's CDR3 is CASSTGTSAYNEQFF. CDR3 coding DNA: TGTGCCAGCTCCACCGGGACTAGCGCTTACAATGAGCAGTTCTTC.

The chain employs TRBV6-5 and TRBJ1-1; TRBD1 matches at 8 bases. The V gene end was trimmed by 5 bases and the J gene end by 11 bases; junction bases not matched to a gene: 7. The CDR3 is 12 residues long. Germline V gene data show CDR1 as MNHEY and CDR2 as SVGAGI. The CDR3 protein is CASSRTGKDAFF. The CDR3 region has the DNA TGTGCCAGCAGTCGGACAGGGAAAGACGCTTTCTTT.

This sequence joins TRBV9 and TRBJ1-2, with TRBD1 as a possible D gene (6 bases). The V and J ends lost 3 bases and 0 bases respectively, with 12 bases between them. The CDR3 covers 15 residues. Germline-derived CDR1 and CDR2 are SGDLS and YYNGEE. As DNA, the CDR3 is TGTGCCAGCAGCGCACAGGGAGCTTCTAACTATGGCTACACCTTC. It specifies CASSAQGASNYGYTF. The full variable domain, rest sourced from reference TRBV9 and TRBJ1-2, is DSGVTQTPKHLITATGQRVTLRCSPRSGDLSVYWYQQSLDQGLQFLIQYYNGEERAKGNILERFSAQQFPDLHSELNLSSLELGDSALYFCASSAQGASNYGYTFGSGTRLTVV.

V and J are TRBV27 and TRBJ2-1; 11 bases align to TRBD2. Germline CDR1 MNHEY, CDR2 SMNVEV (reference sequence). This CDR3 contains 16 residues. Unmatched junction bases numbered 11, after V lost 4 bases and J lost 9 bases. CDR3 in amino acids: CASSSMTSGIRGEQFF. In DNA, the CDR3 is TGTGCCAGCAGTTCCATGACTAGCGGGATACGGGGTGAGCAGTTCTTC.

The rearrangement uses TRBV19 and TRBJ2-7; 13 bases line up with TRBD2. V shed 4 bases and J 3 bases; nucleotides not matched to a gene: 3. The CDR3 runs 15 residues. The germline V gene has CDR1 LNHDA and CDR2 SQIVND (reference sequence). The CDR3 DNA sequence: TGTGCCAGTAGTAACCGACTAGCGGGAGGCTACGAGCAGTACTTC. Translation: CASSNRLAGGYEQYF. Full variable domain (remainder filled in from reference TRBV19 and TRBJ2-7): DGGITQSPKYLFRKEGQNVTLSCEQNLNHDAMYWYRQDPGQGLRLIYYSQIVNDFQKGDIAEGYSVSREKKESFPLTVTSAQKNPTAFYLCASSNRLAGGYEQYFGPGTRLTVT.

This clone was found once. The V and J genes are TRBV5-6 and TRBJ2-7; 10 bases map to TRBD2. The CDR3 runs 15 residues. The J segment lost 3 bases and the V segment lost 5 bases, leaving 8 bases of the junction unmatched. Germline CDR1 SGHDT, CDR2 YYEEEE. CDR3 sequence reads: CASSLAPSGSYEQYF. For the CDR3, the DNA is TGTGCCAGCAGTCTCGCTCCTAGCGGGAGCTACGAGCAGTACTTC.

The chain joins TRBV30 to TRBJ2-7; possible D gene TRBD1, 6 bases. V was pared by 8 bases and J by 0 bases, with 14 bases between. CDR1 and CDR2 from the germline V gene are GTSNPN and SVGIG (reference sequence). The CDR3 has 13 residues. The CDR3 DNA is TGTGCCACGGGACACCTTTCCTCCTACGAGCAGTACTTC. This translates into CATGHLSSYEQYF.

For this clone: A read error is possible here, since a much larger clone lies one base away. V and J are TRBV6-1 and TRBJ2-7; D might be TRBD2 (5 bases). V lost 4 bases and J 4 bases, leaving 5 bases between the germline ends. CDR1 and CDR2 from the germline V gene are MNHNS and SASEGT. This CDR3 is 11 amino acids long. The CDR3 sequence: CASSGGYEQYF. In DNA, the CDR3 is TGTGCCAGCAGTGGAGGGTACGAGCAGTACTTC.